The present T cell receptor (beta chain) was sequenced within a study of CD4 T cells in relation to SARS-CoV-2 and coronaviruses (dated by TCRdb to the early 2020s). About the study as a whole: In the ViraFEST assay, PBMCs were grown with antigen for about ten days, and TCR beta CDR3s were then sequenced to identify antigen-specific clonal expansions. An HIV-1 Nef peptide pool or a culture without peptide was used as the negative reference condition. HLA restriction was mapped for shared crossreactive spike epitopes using patient-derived lymphoblastoid cell lines. At the level of individual TCR clonotypes, the study measured memory CD4+ T cell crossreactivity between SARS-CoV-2 spike protein and common cold coronavirus spike proteins. The Adaptive Biotechnologies TCR-sequencing kit was used to sequence samples from three pre-COVID donors and the naive versus memory experiments, whereas other data were Illumina-based. A different TCR-beta assay, based on Illumina, was used to sequence expansion assays from other donors in the study. The investigation overall reported the following: Because the crossreactivity analysis focused on spike protein, crossreactivity against other viral proteins was not assessed. The study was constrained by small numbers of patients and of tested TCRs. Around two thirds of donors had memory CD4+ clonotypes that crossrecognized SARS-CoV-2 and at least one common cold coronavirus spike. Crossreactive clones showed significantly weaker SARS-CoV-2-driven expansion than monoreactive clones, consistent with antigenic imprinting. Pre-pandemic and post-infection samples were not both contributed by any donor, so tracing of the source of pre-existing responses was limited.

Comments on this clone: It has no known antigen specificity. Base qualities are not at hand, and no much larger clone is one base apart.

CD4+ T cells from unexposed donors were collected before the COVID-19 pandemic (2011-2018). After less than 13 days of culture, CD4+ T cells were isolated with the EasySep CD4+ T cell isolation kit. As far as cell numbers permitted, CD4+ T cells from unexposed donors were tested for reactivity against SARS-CoV-2 S and N as well as four spike pools from common cold coronaviruses. PBMCs were cultured at two million per well in IMDM supplemented with around 5% human AB serum and around 10 IU/ml IL-2. Half of the culture medium was replaced with fresh IL-2-containing medium on days 3 and 7. In general, every peptide culture condition was set up in three replicate wells. The leukapheresis product used for the unexposed donors was purchased from a commercial source. Ficoll-Paque PLUS gradient centrifugation was used to isolate PBMCs from either whole blood or leukapheresis product. PBMCs were either cryopreserved at -140 degrees C or used fresh in the expansion assay. The QIAamp Micro DNA Kit was used to extract genomic DNA from the CD4+ T cells.

Reading from cysteine to phenylalanine, the CDR3 counts 14 amino acids. The only DNA kept is the CDR3, 42 bases in frame from the first base. The V end gives up 7 bases and the J end 4 bases, leaving 5 bases in the junction not matched to a gene. The germline V gene provides CDR1 SNHLY and CDR2 FYNNEI. The library relied on the immunoSEQ multiplex PCR assay. On the study's bioinformatics: During preprocessing, nonproductive sequences were discarded, as were any CDR3s that did not begin with C, did not end with F or W, or were shorter than 7 amino acids. Antigen-specific clonotypes were called with the MANAFEST web app, based on expansion relative to reference and other culture wells. A clone counted as positive if significantly expanded in 2 of 3 replicate wells versus the reference culture at FDR below 0.05. For a clone to be considered positive, significant expansion relative to all other tandem wells and an odds ratio above 5 were also required. CDR3 homology was measured as pairwise Levenshtein distance, computed with the stringdist R package after trimming three terminal residues from each end. What TCRdb holds here is the immuneACCESS table cut down to in-frame rearrangements. Part of the clones is not present; checked against another copy, under half of the missing clones reflect an unresolved V gene, and the others are unexplained. D and trimming come from the DNA, and the V and J calls and clone size come from that table. Present in this sample are about 16,000 clones, 65% to 85% of which were seen just once. The ten largest make up 9.7% of the sample.

The sequence is built from TRBV2 and TRBJ1-5; TRBD1 matches 9 bases in the middle. The TCR sequence derives from a human donor in good health. The source material was CD4+ T cells from PBMCs, cultured in vitro. The CDR3 region reads CASTRDRGNQPQHF. The nucleotide sequence reads as follows: TGTGCCAGCACCCGAGACAGGGGGAATCAGCCCCAGCATTTT.